Listed below are T cell receptor beta chains from one sample, sequenced in a study of technical replicates of blood from a few donors. The protocol was immunoSEQ multiplex PCR, while the TCRdb copy is restricted to in-frame clones and leaves out a portion. Seen here are roughly 68,000 clones, roughly 97% observed once, and the top ten hold 0.25% to 0.3%. The sequenced sample was T cells isolated from PBMCs. The receptor source for this set is a human donor in good health. Each CDR3 is given with its conserved first and last residue. The order of the fields is clone size, D gene, V gene, J gene, CDR3 protein, CDR3 DNA. A D gene is named only where the DNA matches it firmly. Clone sizes are given selectively: once, few, many, or a class where the clone is expanded.

clone size: .
D gene: .
V gene: TRBV28
J gene: TRBJ1-2
CDR3 protein: CASSLTQDTYGYTF
CDR3 DNA: TGTGCCAGCAGTTTGACACAGGATACCTATGGCTACACCTTC

clone size: .
D gene: TRBD1
V gene: TRBV29-1
J gene: TRBJ2-5
CDR3 protein: CSVERQGQETQYF
CDR3 DNA: TGCAGCGTTGAAAGACAGGGCCAAGAGACCCAGTACTTC

clone size: .
D gene: .
V gene: TRBV6-1
J gene: TRBJ1-5
CDR3 protein: CASSPQGHQPQHF
CDR3 DNA: TGTGCCAGCAGTCCACAGGGTCACCAGCCCCAGCATTTT

clone size: .
D gene: TRBD1
V gene: TRBV7-3
J gene: TRBJ2-7
CDR3 protein: CASSPSGTEYYEQYF
CDR3 DNA: TGTGCCAGCAGCCCTTCCGGGACAGAATACTACGAGCAGTACTTC

clone size: .
D gene: .
V gene: TRBV19
J gene: TRBJ1-2
CDR3 protein: CASSISTDKGYGYTF
CDR3 DNA: TGTGCCAGTAGTATTTCGACCGACAAAGGCTATGGCTACACCTTC

clone size: .
D gene: .
V gene: TRBV7-2
J gene: TRBJ1-4
CDR3 protein: CASSKTIPTNEKLFF
CDR3 DNA: TGTGCCAGCAGTAAAACAATCCCAACTAATGAAAAACTGTTTTTT

clone size: .
D gene: TRBD2
V gene: TRBV11-2
J gene: TRBJ2-7
CDR3 protein: CASSLAGTSGWKEQYF
CDR3 DNA: TGTGCCAGCAGCTTAGCCGGGACTAGCGGGTGGAAAGAGCAGTACTTC

clone size: .
D gene: TRBD1
V gene: TRBV6-4
J gene: TRBJ2-3
CDR3 protein: CASSEQGVADTQYF
CDR3 DNA: TGTGCCAGCAGTGAACAGGGGGTGGCAGATACGCAGTATTTT

clone size: .
D gene: .
V gene: TRBV29-1
J gene: TRBJ1-1
CDR3 protein: CSLGVENTEAFF
CDR3 DNA: TGCAGCCTCGGGGTGGAGAACACTGAAGCTTTCTTT

clone size: .
D gene: TRBD1
V gene: TRBV5-4
J gene: TRBJ2-7
CDR3 protein: CASRPPGTGLSTQYF
CDR3 DNA: TGTGCCAGCAGGCCCCCCGGGACAGGGTTAAGTACGCAGTACTTC

clone size: .
D gene: .
V gene: TRBV27
J gene: TRBJ2-7
CDR3 protein: CASSPLSRETEQYF
CDR3 DNA: TGTGCCAGCAGTCCCCTATCCCGGGAGACCGAGCAGTACTTC

clone size: .
D gene: TRBD1
V gene: TRBV7-9
J gene: TRBJ2-3
CDR3 protein: CASSLPLTGVVTDTQYF
CDR3 DNA: TGTGCCAGCAGCTTACCGTTGACAGGGGTTGTTACAGATACGCAGTATTTT

clone size: .
D gene: TRBD1
V gene: TRBV5-1
J gene: TRBJ2-3
CDR3 protein: CASFGIGQGLDTQYF
CDR3 DNA: TGCGCCAGCTTTGGAATAGGACAGGGGCTGGATACGCAGTATTTT

clone size: .
D gene: TRBD2
V gene: TRBV7-9
J gene: TRBJ2-5
CDR3 protein: CASSLVLAGARGETQYF
CDR3 DNA: TGTGCCAGCAGCTTAGTACTAGCGGGAGCGAGAGGGGAGACCCAGTACTTC

clone size: .
D gene: TRBD1
V gene: TRBV10-1
J gene: TRBJ2-7
CDR3 protein: CASSLPGQPNEQYF
CDR3 DNA: TGCGCCAGCAGTCTACCGGGACAGCCGAACGAGCAGTACTTC

clone size: .
D gene: TRBD2
V gene: TRBV28
J gene: TRBJ2-1
CDR3 protein: CASSFTSGSNYNEQFF
CDR3 DNA: TGTGCCAGCAGTTTCACTAGCGGGAGTAACTACAATGAGCAGTTCTTC

clone size: .
D gene: TRBD2
V gene: TRBV28
J gene: TRBJ2-1
CDR3 protein: CASSRAGEGYNEQFF
CDR3 DNA: TGTGCCAGCAGTCGAGCGGGAGAGGGCTACAATGAGCAGTTCTTC

clone size: once
D gene: TRBD1
V gene: TRBV19
J gene: TRBJ2-7
CDR3 protein: CASSLRRQGYYEQYF
CDR3 DNA: TGTGCCAGTAGTCTCCGGAGACAGGGATACTACGAGCAGTACTTC

clone size: .
D gene: .
V gene: TRBV6-1
J gene: TRBJ1-5
CDR3 protein: CASRLSGFNQPQHF
CDR3 DNA: TGTGCCAGCCGCTTAAGTGGCTTCAATCAGCCCCAGCATTTT

clone size: .
D gene: .
V gene: TRBV5-8
J gene: TRBJ1-2
CDR3 protein: CASSLASGTTNYGYTF
CDR3 DNA: TGTGCCAGCAGCTTGGCCTCCGGGACAACCAACTATGGCTACACCTTC

clone size: .
D gene: TRBD1
V gene: TRBV23-1
J gene: TRBJ2-7
CDR3 protein: CASSQLRDRAYEQYF
CDR3 DNA: TGCGCCAGCAGTCAATTACGGGACAGGGCCTACGAGCAGTACTTC

clone size: .
D gene: TRBD2
V gene: TRBV4-2
J gene: TRBJ2-7
CDR3 protein: CASSQSGGLAGYEQYF
CDR3 DNA: TGTGCCAGCAGCCAATCGGGAGGACTAGCTGGCTACGAGCAGTACTTC

clone size: once
D gene: TRBD2
V gene: TRBV4-1
J gene: TRBJ2-5
CDR3 protein: CASSQDWTRGLITNF
CDR3 DNA: TGCGCCAGCAGCCAAGATTGGACGAGGGGACTAATCACCAACTTC

clone size: .
D gene: .
V gene: TRBV6-6
J gene: TRBJ2-7
CDR3 protein: CASSLWRDFAYEQYF
CDR3 DNA: TGTGCCAGCAGCTTGTGGAGGGACTTTGCCTACGAGCAGTACTTC

clone size: .
D gene: .
V gene: TRBV6-5
J gene: TRBJ2-3
CDR3 protein: CASSPIGAPTDTQYF
CDR3 DNA: TGTGCCAGCAGCCCTATAGGGGCCCCCACAGATACGCAGTATTTT

clone size: .
D gene: TRBD2
V gene: TRBV4-2
J gene: TRBJ2-3
CDR3 protein: CASSQRVAGETDTQYF
CDR3 DNA: TGTGCCAGCAGCCAACGGGTAGCGGGAGAGACAGATACGCAGTATTTT

clone size: once
D gene: .
V gene: TRBV7-9
J gene: TRBJ2-4
CDR3 protein: CASSLPQGTNPNIQYF
CDR3 DNA: TGTGCCAGCAGCTTACCCCAGGGGACTAATCCAAACATTCAGTACTTC

clone size: .
D gene: .
V gene: TRBV11-2
J gene: TRBJ1-1
CDR3 protein: CASSPVRGKDTEAFF
CDR3 DNA: TGTGCCAGCAGCCCAGTACGAGGTAAAGACACTGAAGCTTTCTTT

clone size: .
D gene: .
V gene: TRBV18
J gene: TRBJ1-1
CDR3 protein: CASSPGELNTEAFF
CDR3 DNA: TGTGCCAGCTCACCAGGAGAGCTTAACACTGAAGCTTTCTTT

clone size: .
D gene: .
V gene: TRBV4-2
J gene: TRBJ2-3
CDR3 protein: CASSPRLETDTQYF
CDR3 DNA: TGTGCCAGCAGCCCCAGGTTAGAGACAGATACGCAGTATTTT

clone size: .
D gene: .
V gene: TRBV7-8
J gene: TRBJ2-5
CDR3 protein: CASSPGVRGMIQETQYF
CDR3 DNA: TGTGCCAGCAGCCCGGGGGTCCGCGGGATGATACAAGAGACCCAGTACTTC

clone size: .
D gene: TRBD1
V gene: TRBV9
J gene: TRBJ1-1
CDR3 protein: CASSSPGTGNTEAFF
CDR3 DNA: TGTGCCAGCAGCTCTCCCGGGACAGGGAACACTGAAGCTTTCTTT

clone size: .
D gene: .
V gene: TRBV12-5
J gene: TRBJ1-1
CDR3 protein: CASGLPSDSPNTEAFF
CDR3 DNA: TGTGCTAGTGGTTTGCCTTCTGACAGCCCGAACACTGAAGCTTTCTTT

clone size: once
D gene: .
V gene: TRBV6-6
J gene: TRBJ2-4
CDR3 protein: CASSYVSGHIQYF
CDR3 DNA: TGTGCCAGCAGTTACGTCAGCGGGCACATTCAGTACTTC

clone size: .
D gene: .
V gene: TRBV9
J gene: TRBJ1-1
CDR3 protein: CASSPGVYTEAFF
CDR3 DNA: TGTGCCAGCAGCCCAGGGGTTTACACTGAAGCTTTCTTT

clone size: .
D gene: TRBD2
V gene: TRBV7-6
J gene: TRBJ2-1
CDR3 protein: CASSLGGSGSPSVSEQFF
CDR3 DNA: TGTGCCAGCAGCTTGGGCGGGAGCGGTAGCCCTTCGGTATCTGAGCAGTTCTTC

clone size: .
D gene: TRBD1
V gene: TRBV10-3
J gene: TRBJ2-7
CDR3 protein: CAISDPTGNHYEQYF
CDR3 DNA: TGTGCCATCAGTGACCCGACAGGGAACCACTACGAGCAGTACTTC